Reported below is one T cell receptor beta chain. V was trimmed by 7 bases and J by 4 bases, leaving 10 bases between them. The CDR3 spans 12 residues. TCRdb fed the RT-PCR reads into MiXCR, producing one record per CDR3 protein. Among 650,000 to 800,000 distinct CDR3 sequences listed, approximately 15% were seen once. The sample belongs to a study of response to subunit inactivated influenza vaccine. The sequence was obtained from a man in his fifties or sixties who received an inactivated influenza vaccine. The sequencing used PBMCs from blood, collected 14 days before vaccination. The chain joins TRBV12-3 or TRBV12-4 to TRBJ1-1; D perhaps matches TRBD1 (5 bases). CDR3: CASNPGGTEAFF. CDR3 in DNA: TGTGCCAGCAACCCGGGGGGCACTGAAGCTTTCTTT.